The rows below give T cell receptor beta chains drawn from one sample of a study of T-cell memory formation after mild COVID-19. TCRdb reprocessed the 5' RACE reads via MiXCR and lists one record per CDR3 protein. The repertoire holds fewer than 650,000 distinct CDR3 sequences, with 20% to 25% as singletons. The source material was PBMCs or a T cell subset sorted from them (not recorded which). Receptor source: an adult woman who had mild COVID-19 (a few samples of this study predate the infection). Cell type and time point are not known. CDR3s include the opening cysteine and the closing phenylalanine or tryptophan. The D gene is left open where the match is weak. The size field is filled for only some rows; it gives once, few, many or a size class.

D	V	size	J	CDR3	DNA
TRBD1	TRBV29-1	few	TRBJ1-2	CSVETGERGYTF	TGCAGCGTTGAAACAGGGGAACGCGGCTACACCTTC
.	TRBV7-9	many	TRBJ2-3	CARSSHTQYF	TGTGCCAGGTCATCACATACGCAGTATTTT
.	TRBV7-9	few	TRBJ2-5	CASSPQGLRAATQYF	TGTGCCAGCAGCCCTCAGGGGCTTAGAGCGGCGACCCAGTACTTC
.	TRBV5-6	.	TRBJ2-2	CASSLVMPGRSGELFF	TGTGCCAGCAGCTTGGTCATGCCGGGGAGGTCCGGGGAGCTGTTTTTT
.	TRBV28	many	TRBJ2-7	CASSSPTGTPLREQYF	TGTGCCAGCAGTTCCCCCACCGGGACTCCCCTTCGGGAGCAGTACTTC
.	TRBV12-3/TRBV12-4	many	TRBJ2-5	CASSLRGDRETQYF	TGTGCCAGCAGTTTACGGGGCGACCGAGAGACCCAGTACTTC
.	TRBV7-2	.	TRBJ2-1	CASSPRGPNEQFF	TGTGCCAGCAGCCCCCGCGGCCCAAATGAGCAGTTCTTC
.	TRBV6-5	.	TRBJ2-7	CASSRQVNSYEQYF	TGTGCCAGCAGTCGACAGGTTAACTCCTACGAGCAGTACTTC
.	TRBV4-2	few	TRBJ2-3	CASSPKVPDTQYF	TGTGCCAGCAGCCCGAAGGTCCCAGATACGCAGTATTTT
.	TRBV10-3	few	TRBJ1-1	CAISEWGEAFF	TGTGCCATCAGTGAGTGGGGTGAAGCTTTCTTT
.	TRBV20-1	few	TRBJ1-2	CSARATGRNYGYTF	TGCAGTGCTAGAGCCACAGGACGGAACTATGGCTACACCTTC
TRBD1	TRBV15	few	TRBJ2-1	CATSITGTGDNEQFF	TGTGCCACCAGCATCACCGGGACAGGGGACAATGAGCAGTTCTTC
.	TRBV5-1	few	TRBJ1-2	CASSPGSVYYGYTF	TGCGCCAGCAGCCCCGGTAGCGTTTACTATGGCTACACCTTC
.	TRBV7-9	.	TRBJ1-6	CASSLTRQGSPLHF	TGTGCCAGCAGCTTAACGCGGCAGGGGTCACCCCTCCACTTT
.	TRBV7-2	few	TRBJ2-1	CASSLVPYNEQFF	TGTGCCAGCAGCTTAGTTCCCTACAATGAGCAGTTCTTC
TRBD2	TRBV19	few	TRBJ2-2	CASSISGGAGTGELFF	TGTGCCAGTAGTATTTCCGGGGGGGCCGGCACCGGGGAGCTGTTTTTT
TRBD1	TRBV5-1	.	TRBJ1-1	CASSSNVQGAGAFF	TGCGCCAGCAGCTCAAACGTACAGGGGGCAGGAGCTTTCTTT
.	TRBV12-3/TRBV12-4	many	TRBJ2-1	CASSLGGGGYNEQFF	TGTGCCAGCAGCTTGGGGGGAGGCGGGTACAATGAGCAGTTCTTC
TRBD1	TRBV30	.	TRBJ2-7	CASDRGNSYEQYF	TGTGCCTCAGACAGGGGCAACTCCTACGAGCAGTACTTC
TRBD1	TRBV6-2/TRBV6-3	.	TRBJ2-1	CASSYYRGHNEQFF	TGTGCCAGCAGTTACTACAGGGGGCACAATGAGCAGTTCTTC
TRBD1	TRBV5-1	few	TRBJ1-2	CATATGPHSRYGYTF	TGCGCCACTGCGACAGGGCCCCACTCCCGCTATGGCTACACCTTC
.	TRBV9	few	TRBJ2-2	CASSVESGPGELFF	TGTGCCAGCAGCGTAGAATCAGGGCCCGGGGAGCTGTTTTTT